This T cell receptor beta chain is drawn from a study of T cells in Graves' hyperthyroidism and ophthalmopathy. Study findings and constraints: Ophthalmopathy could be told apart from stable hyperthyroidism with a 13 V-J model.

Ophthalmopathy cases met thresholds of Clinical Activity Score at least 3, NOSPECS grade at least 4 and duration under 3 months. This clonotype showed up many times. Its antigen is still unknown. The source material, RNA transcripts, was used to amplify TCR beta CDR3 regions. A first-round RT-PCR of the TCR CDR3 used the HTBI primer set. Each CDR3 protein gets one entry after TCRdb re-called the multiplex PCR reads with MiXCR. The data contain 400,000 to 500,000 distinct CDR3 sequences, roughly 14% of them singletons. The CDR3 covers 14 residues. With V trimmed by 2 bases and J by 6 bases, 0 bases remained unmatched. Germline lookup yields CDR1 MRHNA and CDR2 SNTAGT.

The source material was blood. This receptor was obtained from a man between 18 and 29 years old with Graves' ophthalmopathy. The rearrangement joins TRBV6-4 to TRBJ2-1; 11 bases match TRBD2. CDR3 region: CASSDGTSGNEQFF. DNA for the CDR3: TGTGCCAGCAGTGACGGGACTAGCGGCAATGAGCAGTTCTTC.